The subject of this entry is one TCR beta chain. The antigen remains unidentified. The data were obtained in a study of T-cell reconstitution after alpha-beta-depleted transplantation in children. The CDR3 is made up of 11 amino acids. Germline V gives CDR1 MDHEN, CDR2 SYDVKM. The V end lost 2 bases, the J end lost 12 bases, and 8 bases lay between the germline ends. A library of TCRbeta sequences, prepared with unique molecular identifiers, was generated. MiXCR, applied by TCRdb to the PCR reads, yields one record per CDR3 protein. The sample contains roughly 200,000 distinct CDR3 sequences, about 8.2% of which appear only once. Findings and limits, study-wide: Hyperexpanded clones declined; after one year, newly produced T cells mostly supplied diversity. The study traced high day-60 TCRbeta diversity in some patients to surviving recipient T cells and thymic progenitors. By about two months after transplant, alpha-beta T cells reportedly arose from several hundred graft clones that had expanded.

The TCR was taken from a male patient under 10 years old who had a stem cell transplant for acute myeloid leukemia, so the T cells may come from the graft donor. The chain couples TRBV28 to TRBJ2-1, with D maybe TRBD1 (5 bases). The sample here was PBMCs, mostly from graft donor cells, taken 360 days after TCRalphabeta/CD19-depleted stem cell transplant. CDR3 sequence reads: CASSLGHPQFF. The CDR3 DNA sequence: TGTGCCAGCAGTTTAGGACATCCGCAGTTCTTC.